The next 27 T cell receptor beta chains were all read from a single sample in a study of T cells in localized non-small cell lung cancer. Sequencing used immunoSEQ multiplex PCR; TCRdb keeps in-frame clones, though not all of them. This sample yields nearly 11,000 clones, of which around nine tenths are seen a single time; approximately 15% belongs to the top ten. The sequences come from peripheral blood, collected before any cancer treatment. Receptor source: a male donor at least 60 years old with stage III lung adenocarcinoma.

The chain joins TRBV5-1 to TRBJ2-5, with a possible D match to TRBD2 (5 bases). The CDR3 sequence is 14 residues long. The V gene lost 1 base and the J gene lost 1 base, with 8 bases spanning the gap. Germline loops: CDR1 SGHRS, CDR2 YFSETQ. As DNA, the CDR3 is TGCGCCAGCAGCTTGCAGCGGTCCCAAGAGACCCAGTACTTC. It translates to CASSLQRSQETQYF.

The V gene is TRBV7-9, the J gene TRBJ2-7, with TRBD1 matching 9 bases. In germline, CDR1 is SEHNR, CDR2 FQNEAQ (reference sequence). V lost 5 bases, J lost 0 bases, and 8 bases stayed unmatched. The CDR3 spans 16 residues. In DNA, the CDR3 is TGTGCCAGCAGCCCCACAGGGGGCGCCCCCTCCTACGAGCAGTACTTC. Encoded protein: CASSPTGGAPSYEQYF.

This chain joins TRBV25-1 and TRBJ2-2, with 9 bases lining up with TRBD1. The germline V gene has CDR1 MGHDK and CDR2 SYGVNS. The CDR3 has 14 residues. Losses at the gene ends were 6 bases for V and 5 bases for J; bases not matched to a gene: 4. The CDR3 bases are TGTGCCAGCAGAGGGACAGGGTGGACCGGGGAGCTGTTTTTT. It encodes CASRGTGWTGELFF.

V and J are TRBV2 and TRBJ2-7, with 7 bases that match TRBD1. Trimming removed 6 bases from V and 3 bases from J; junction bases left unmatched: 8. The V gene's germline CDR1 is SNHLY and CDR2 FYNNEI. The CDR3 runs 14 residues. CDR3 DNA: TGTGCCAGCAGACCGGGACAGACGCACTACGAGCAGTACTTC. Translated, it gives CASRPGQTHYEQYF.

This CDR3 is CAWTPLGRGPYNEQFF. In DNA form, the CDR3 reads TGTGCCTGGACCCCCCTGGGCAGGGGGCCCTACAATGAGCAGTTCTTC. The chain employs TRBV30 and TRBJ2-1; 8 bases are a match to TRBD1. This CDR3 comprises 16 residues. Germline CDR1 and CDR2: GTSNPN and SVGIG (reference sequence). V was pared by 4 bases and J by 2 bases, with 10 bases of the junction left unmatched.

The chain links TRBV7-9 to TRBJ1-4; possibly TRBD1 for D (5 bases). V lost 1 base, J lost 8 bases, and 14 bases lay in between. The germline V gene has CDR1 SEHNR and CDR2 FQNEAQ (reference sequence). The CDR3 has 15 residues. The CDR3 sequence is CASSLVLGAHEKLFF. For the CDR3, the DNA is TGTGCCAGCAGCTTAGTACTAGGGGCTCACGAAAAACTGTTTTTT. Full variable domain (rest looked up from reference TRBV7-9 and TRBJ1-4): DTGVSQNPRHKITKRGQNVTFRCDPISEHNRLYWYRQTLGQGPEFLTYFQNEAQLEKSRLLSDRFSAERPKGSFSTLEIQRTEQGDSAMYLCASSLVLGAHEKLFFGSGTQLSVL.

Relative to its sample, this clone is hyperexpanded. The J gene is TRBJ2-7, the V gene TRBV6-5, with 7 bases that match TRBD1. The V and J ends lost 1 base and 2 bases, in that order; junction bases with no gene match: 2. Germline CDR1 MNHEY, CDR2 SVGAGI. CDR3 size: 14 residues. The CDR3 region has the DNA TGTGCCAGCAGTTACTGGACAGGTACCTACGAGCAGTACTTC. Its translation: CASSYWTGTYEQYF.

The CDR3 DNA follows: TGCGCCAGCAGCTTGTCCAACTCTGGAAACACCATATATTTT. Translation gives CASSLSNSGNTIYF. The J gene is TRBJ1-3, the V gene TRBV5-1; unclear D gene. This CDR3 is 14 amino acids long. V was shortened by 1 base and J by 0 bases, with 5 bases between the two germline ends. Germline V lookup: CDR1 SGHRS, CDR2 YFSETQ.

The V and J genes are TRBV10-3 and TRBJ2-7; maybe TRBD1 (6 bases). Germline CDR1 reads ENHRY; CDR2 reads SYGVKD. Trimming left V 2 bases short and J 3 bases short, with 14 bases between. The CDR3 contains 15 residues. The CDR3 protein is CAISESLRDNYEQYF. DNA of the CDR3: TGTGCCATCAGTGAGAGCCTCAGGGACAACTACGAGCAGTACTTC.

This clone came up once. V is TRBV9 and J is TRBJ2-3; TRBD2 matches at 7 bases. Germline values: CDR1 SGDLS, CDR2 YYNGEE. This CDR3 has 17 residues. J lost 5 bases, V lost 9 bases, and 21 bases had no gene match. The DNA of the CDR3 is TGTGCCACCCCGGGGTTAAGCTTGGGTTCGGGGGGAGATACGCAGTATTTT. Translated, it gives CATPGLSLGSGGDTQYF.

V and J are TRBV27 and TRBJ2-2; 9 bases align to TRBD2. The CDR3 is made up of 14 amino acids. Trimming at V came to 3 bases and at J to 7 bases, leaving 3 bases not matched to a gene. The germline V gene encodes CDR1 MNHEY and CDR2 SMNVEV (reference sequence). Here the CDR3 DNA reads TGTGCCAGCAGTTTTAAGCGGGAGGTCGGGGAGCTGTTTTTT. Translation gives CASSFKREVGELFF.

This sequence joins TRBV18 and TRBJ1-2; weak D call: TRBD1 (5 bases). The germline V gene has CDR1 KGHSH and CDR2 LQKENI. There are 16 residues in the CDR3. Trimming left V 2 bases short and J 2 bases short, with 15 bases between. CDR3 in DNA: TGTGCCAGCTCACCAGCCGCCGGGGCCGAGAACTATGGCTACACCTTC. Translation: CASSPAAGAENYGYTF. Full variable domain (outside the CDR3, taken from reference TRBV18 and TRBJ1-2): NAGVMQNPRHLVRRRGQEARLRCSPMKGHSHVYWYRQLPEEGLKFMVYLQKENIIDESGMPKERFSAEFPKEGPSILRIQQVVRGDSAAYFCASSPAAGAENYGYTFGSGTRLTVV.

The chain is built from TRBV5-6 and TRBJ2-7, with 12 bases that match TRBD1. The V segment lost 4 bases and the J segment 5 bases; nucleotides outside the gene matches: 7. The CDR3 covers 15 residues. Germline V lookup: CDR1 SGHDT, CDR2 YYEEEE. In DNA form, the CDR3 reads TGTGCCAGCAGCATTCCCGGGACAGGGGGCGACGAGCAGTACTTC. This sequence encodes CASSIPGTGGDEQYF.

This rearrangement joins TRBV6-5 to TRBJ1-1; 12 nucleotides align to TRBD1. The CDR3 is 15 residues long. CDR1 and CDR2 (germline): MNHEY, SVGAGI. Trimming removed 6 bases from V and 4 bases from J; junction bases left unmatched: 6. CDR3 DNA: TGTGCCAGCAGCCCCGGGACAGGGGGCGGCACTGAAGCTTTCTTT. It yields the protein CASSPGTGGGTEAFF.

The rearrangement joins TRBV28 to TRBJ1-1; perhaps TRBD1 as D (6 bases). Germline-derived CDR1 and CDR2 are MDHEN and SYDVKM. There are 14 residues in the CDR3. Trimming removed 8 bases at V and 0 bases at J, with 13 bases between. CDR3 sequence reads: CASLVGAVNTEAFF. The CDR3 nucleotides read TGTGCCAGCCTGGTGGGGGCGGTGAACACTGAAGCTTTCTTT.

The V and J genes are TRBV2 and TRBJ2-1; D gene ambiguous. The CDR3 runs 16 residues. The germline V gene has CDR1 SNHLY and CDR2 FYNNEI. The V gene lost 5 bases and the J gene lost 5 bases, with 19 bases spanning the gap. In DNA, the CDR3 is TGTGCCAGCAGTTCCATCGCAGGCCCTCGGGACAATGAGCAGTTCTTC. Residues: CASSSIAGPRDNEQFF.

The rearrangement joins TRBV27 to TRBJ2-5, with D perhaps TRBD2 (6 bases). The J call is doubtful: the DNA matches TRBJ2-7 better. In germline, CDR1 is MNHEY, CDR2 SMNVEV (reference sequence). This CDR3 is built from 15 residues. The CDR3: CASRSLGTGNHEQYF. The CDR3 nucleotides are TGTGCCAGCAGATCTCTCGGGACTGGCAACCACGAGCAGTACTTC.

The table lists this clone with a count of one. The rearrangement uses TRBV7-6 and TRBJ2-3; 9 bases fit TRBD1. Germline V gene sequence: CDR1 SGHVS, CDR2 FNYEAQ. This CDR3 has 16 residues. The V segment lost 4 bases and the J segment 3 bases; nucleotides outside the gene matches: 8. The CDR3, as DNA: TGTGCCAGCAGCTCGTCTCCGGGACAGGGTACAGATACGCAGTATTTT. Translated: CASSSSPGQGTDTQYF.

The chain has TRBV6-1 and TRBJ1-1; weak D call: TRBD1 (5 bases). The ends were cut back, 3 bases at V and 1 base at J, with 12 bases in the middle. Germline values: CDR1 MNHNS, CDR2 SASEGT. CDR3 length equals 15 residues. The CDR3 nucleotides read TGTGCCAGCAGTGAGACCCCGACAGCGAACACTGAAGCTTTCTTT. Translation: CASSETPTANTEAFF.

This clone came up once. The chain uses TRBV27 and TRBJ1-5; D is unresolved. This CDR3 has 14 residues. CDR1 and CDR2 from the germline V gene are MNHEY and SMNVEV (reference sequence). Trimming took off 5 bases at V and 0 bases at J, with 8 bases between the two ends. The CDR3 here is CASSLGRSNQPQHF. The CDR3 DNA reads TGTGCCAGCAGTCTTGGACGTAGCAATCAGCCCCAGCATTTT.

This chain links TRBV30 with TRBJ1-3; no clear D gene. The V gene's germline CDR1 is GTSNPN and CDR2 SVGIG (reference sequence). The V end was cut by 4 bases, the J end by 2 bases, with 12 bases between. This CDR3 is 14 amino acids long. The CDR3 is CAWKAGITGNTIYF. CDR3 DNA sequence: TGTGCCTGGAAGGCGGGGATCACTGGAAACACCATATATTTT.

This chain joins TRBV19 and TRBJ2-3; 7 positions match TRBD1. Trimming cost V 2 bases and J 4 bases; bases outside gene matches: 6. Germline V gives CDR1 LNHDA, CDR2 SQIVND (reference sequence). The CDR3 loop spans 15 amino acids. In DNA, the CDR3 is TGTGCCAGTAGTATAAACGACAGGGTGGCAGATACGCAGTATTTT. It is translated as CASSINDRVADTQYF.

The V call is TRBV14, the J call TRBJ1-3, with D hard to call. CDR1 is SGHDN and CDR2 is FVKESK in the germline V gene. This CDR3 spans 15 amino acids. Trimming removed 1 base from V and 2 bases from J, with 9 bases in between. The CDR3 spells CASSQVAGAGNTIYF. In nucleotides, the CDR3 is TGTGCCAGCAGCCAAGTGGCTGGGGCTGGAAACACCATATATTTT.

This clone appeared a single time. V gene TRBV5-6 combines with J gene TRBJ1-2, with TRBD1 identical over 7 bases. Germline CDR1 and CDR2: SGHDT and YYEEEE. J gave up 3 bases and V 4 bases, and 3 bases lay outside the gene matches. The CDR3 runs 13 residues. In DNA, the CDR3 is TGTGCCAGCAGCAGGGACAGTCACTATGGCTACACCTTC. It yields the protein CASSRDSHYGYTF.

This chain uses TRBV7-9 with TRBJ2-5; D is unresolved. The CDR3 has 12 amino acids. Trimming cost V 1 base and J 5 bases, with 5 bases left between them. From germline, CDR1 is SEHNR and CDR2 FQNEAQ (reference sequence). The CDR3 loop is CASSLVRETQYF. Written as DNA, the CDR3 is TGTGCCAGCAGCTTAGTTAGGGAGACCCAGTACTTC. The full variable domain, its missing parts supplied by reference TRBV7-9 and TRBJ2-5, is DTGVSQNPRHKITKRGQNVTFRCDPISEHNRLYWYRQTLGQGPEFLTYFQNEAQLEKSRLLSDRFSAERPKGSFSTLEIQRTEQGDSAMYLCASSLVRETQYFGPGTRLLVL.

CDR3 protein: CASSPGTVSGKLFF. As DNA, the CDR3 is TGTGCCAGCAGCCCCGGGACAGTCTCAGGAAAACTGTTTTTT. The chain recombines TRBV2 with TRBJ1-4; 7 bases are a match to TRBD1. The CDR3 runs 14 residues. CDR1 and CDR2 from the germline V gene are SNHLY and FYNNEI. Trimming took 6 bases from V and 10 from J; bases not matched to a gene: 11.

The chain recombines TRBV18 with TRBJ2-2; 10 bases map to TRBD2. The CDR3 extends over 17 amino acids. Unmatched junction bases numbered 4, after V lost 3 bases and J lost 0 bases. CDR1 and CDR2 from the germline V gene are KGHSH and LQKENI. In DNA form, the CDR3 reads TGTGCCAGCTCACCCACTAGCGGGATAACGAACACCGGGGAGCTGTTTTTT. This translates into CASSPTSGITNTGELFF.